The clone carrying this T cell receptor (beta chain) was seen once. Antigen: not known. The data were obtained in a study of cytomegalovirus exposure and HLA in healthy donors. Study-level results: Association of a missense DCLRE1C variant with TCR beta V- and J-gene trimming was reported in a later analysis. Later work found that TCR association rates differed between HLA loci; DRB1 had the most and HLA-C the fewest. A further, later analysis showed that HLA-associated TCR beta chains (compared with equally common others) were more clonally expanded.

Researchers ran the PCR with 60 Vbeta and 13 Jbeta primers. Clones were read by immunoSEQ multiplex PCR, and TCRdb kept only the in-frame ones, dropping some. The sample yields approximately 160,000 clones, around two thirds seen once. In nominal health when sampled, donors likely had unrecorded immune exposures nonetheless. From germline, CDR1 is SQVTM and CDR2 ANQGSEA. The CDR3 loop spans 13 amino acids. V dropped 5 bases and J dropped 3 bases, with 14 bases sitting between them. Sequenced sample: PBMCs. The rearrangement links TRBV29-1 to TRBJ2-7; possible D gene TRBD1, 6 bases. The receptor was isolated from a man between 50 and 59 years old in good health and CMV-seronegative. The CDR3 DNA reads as TGCAGCGTTATAACAGGGCTCGGCTACGAGCAGTACTTC. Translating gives CSVITGLGYEQYF.